What follows are 9 T cell receptor beta chains derived from one specimen sequenced in a study of cytomegalovirus exposure and HLA in healthy donors (TCRdb year 2017). The library was generated by the immunoSEQ multiplex PCR assay. A mixture of 60 forward primers for TCR Vbeta segments and 13 reverse primers for TCR Jbeta segments was used in the multiplex PCR. Held by TCRdb, this immuneACCESS table contains in-frame sequences only and omits some clones. Under half of the omission traces to an unresolved V gene where checked; the cause of the rest is unknown. The sample includes 200,000 to 300,000 clones, with about 77% observed a single time. The top ten clones comprise 0.45% to 0.5% of the sample. The specimen sequenced was PBMCs. The receptors stem from a boy younger than 18 in good health and CMV-seronegative.

Only one count was recorded for this clone. This sequence joins TRBV10-1 and TRBJ2-7; tentatively, D is TRBD1 (5 bases). The V end was cut by 6 bases, the J end by 2 bases, with 14 bases between. This CDR3 is built from 14 residues. Germline V gene lookup returns CDR1 WNHNN and CDR2 SYGVQD (reference sequence). For the CDR3, the DNA is TGCGCCAGCAGCGCAGACAGTCCACCCTACGAGCAGTACTTC. This codes for CASSADSPPYEQYF.

The V call is TRBV18, the J call TRBJ2-3, with 9 positions matching TRBD2. The junction had 7 bases not matched to a gene; V was cut back by 2 bases and J by 1 base. Germline values: CDR1 KGHSH, CDR2 LQKENI. CDR3 length: 17 residues. CDR3 nucleotides: TGTGCCAGCTCACCAATCTCGGCTAGCGGGGGCACAGATACGCAGTATTTT. Encoded protein: CASSPISASGGTDTQYF.

This clone was detected a few times. The genes are TRBV6-1 and TRBJ1-2, with TRBD1 matching over 7 bases. The length of the CDR3 is 16 residues. The V gene end was trimmed by 1 base and the J gene end by 4 bases; junction bases not matched to a gene: 9. Per the germline V gene, CDR1 is MNHNS and CDR2 is SASEGT. The CDR3 here is CASSEDRGRARYGYTF. The CDR3 nucleotides read TGTGCCAGCAGTGAAGACAGGGGAAGAGCGCGCTATGGCTACACCTTC.

This clone occurred a few times. The gene calls are TRBV30 and TRBJ2-3; 10 bases fit TRBD2. Unmatched junction bases numbered 5, after V lost 1 base and J lost 4 bases. This CDR3 contains 15 residues. Germline lookup yields CDR1 GTSNPN and CDR2 SVGIG (reference sequence). CDR3 sequence reads: CAWSALLAGPDTQYF. CDR3 DNA sequence: TGTGCCTGGAGTGCTCTACTAGCGGGACCAGATACGCAGTATTTT.

The rearrangement links TRBV9 to TRBJ1-6, with TRBD1 matching over 7 bases. Germline lookup yields CDR1 SGDLS and CDR2 YYNGEE. The CDR3 is 17 residues long. V gave up 3 bases and J gave up 7 bases; unmatched junction bases: 13. This CDR3 is CASSGHRGSVRNSPLHF. Written as DNA, the CDR3 is TGTGCCAGCAGCGGGCACAGGGGATCGGTACGGAATTCACCCCTCCACTTT.

The genes are TRBV2 and TRBJ1-6, with D possibly TRBD1 on 5 matching bases. Trimming removed 7 bases from V and 9 bases from J, with 7 bases in between. There are 11 residues in the CDR3. CDR1 SNHLY and CDR2 FYNNEI come from the germline V gene. In DNA form, the CDR3 reads TGTGCCAGCAACGGGGGTTCACCCCTCCACTTT. Protein: CASNGGSPLHF.

This rearrangement joins TRBV4-1 to TRBJ2-3; 10 nucleotides align to TRBD2. This CDR3 region has 17 residues. The junction had 5 bases not matched to a gene; V was cut back by 0 bases and J by 2 bases. Germline V CDR1 and CDR2: MGHRA, YSYEKL. The CDR3 nucleotides read TGCGCCAGCAGCCAAGATCCCAGCGGGAGGGCCACAGATACGCAGTATTTT. It is translated as CASSQDPSGRATDTQYF.

The V call is TRBV5-1, the J call TRBJ2-3, with D unresolved. The CDR3 extends over 16 amino acids. The germline V and J ends were trimmed by 0 bases and 0 bases, with 11 bases remaining between them. Germline V gives CDR1 SGHRS, CDR2 YFSETQ. Here the CDR3 reads CASSLDSRLSTDTQYF. CDR3 coding DNA: TGCGCCAGCAGCTTGGATAGTCGTCTAAGCACAGATACGCAGTATTTT. The entire variable domain, with the rest obtained from reference TRBV5-1 and TRBJ2-3, is as follows: KAGVTQTPRYLIKTRGQQVTLSCSPISGHRSVSWYQQTPGQGLQFLFEYFSETQRNKGNFPGRFSGRQFSNSRSEMNVSTLELGDSALYLCASSLDSRLSTDTQYFGPGTRLTVL.

This chain joins TRBV6-1 and TRBJ1-5; TRBD1 agrees at 7 bases. J lost 3 bases, V lost 4 bases, and 15 bases had no gene match. Germline CDR1 reads MNHNS; CDR2 reads SASEGT. The CDR3 extends over 18 amino acids. CDR3: CASSVGLFGTGVNQPQHF. CDR3 coding DNA: TGTGCCAGCAGTGTGGGGCTGTTTGGAACAGGGGTCAATCAGCCCCAGCATTTT.